The 20 T cell receptor beta chains listed next were all sequenced from one sample in a study of blood T cell repertoires in COVID-19. Profiling relied on immunoSEQ multiplex PCR, and the TCRdb table lists in-frame clones only, not all of them. The sample has approximately 250,000 clones; around 93% are singletons. The source material was PBMCs or T cells enriched from blood (not recorded which). Every receptor here comes from a man aged 40-55 years who had been exposed to COVID-19.

This sequence joins TRBV18 and TRBJ1-1; tentative D call: TRBD1 (5 bases). The CDR3 runs 16 residues. CDR1 and CDR2 (germline): KGHSH, LQKENI. Trimming stripped 0 bases from V and 1 base from J, with 12 bases between. The CDR3 bases are TGTGCCAGCTCACCACCGTCCAGGGTCGGGAACACTGAAGCTTTCTTT. Translating gives CASSPPSRVGNTEAFF. Filled out from reference TRBV18 and TRBJ1-1, the complete variable domain reads NAGVMQNPRHLVRRRGQEARLRCSPMKGHSHVYWYRQLPEEGLKFMVYLQKENIIDESGMPKERFSAEFPKEGPSILRIQQVVRGDSAAYFCASSPPSRVGNTEAFFGQGTRLTVV.

This chain connects TRBV29-1 to TRBJ2-1; 9 nucleotides match TRBD2. V shed 2 bases, J shed 9 bases, and the junction held 8 bases outside the gene matches. This CDR3 has 14 residues. Germline CDR1 is SQVTM and CDR2 is ANQGSEA. CDR3 region: CSVEILAGLREQFF. As DNA, the CDR3 is TGCAGCGTTGAAATCCTAGCGGGACTCCGTGAGCAGTTCTTC.

The rearrangement links TRBV6-1 to TRBJ1-2, with D perhaps matching TRBD1 (5 bases). Germline V lookup: CDR1 MNHNS, CDR2 SASEGT. V gave up 0 bases and J gave up 8 bases, with 16 bases separating them. The CDR3 loop spans 15 amino acids. Here the CDR3 DNA reads TGTGCCAGCAGTGAAGCGCTTCGGCGGGGGGAGGGCTACACCTTC. This encodes CASSEALRRGEGYTF.

The chain is built from TRBV30 and TRBJ2-7, with D unresolved. CDR1 and CDR2 from the germline V gene are GTSNPN and SVGIG (reference sequence). Trimming stripped 1 base from V and 3 bases from J, with 4 bases between. This CDR3 is built from 11 residues. The CDR3 coding sequence is TGTGCCTGGAGTGACTACTACGAGCAGTACTTC. It codes for CAWSDYYEQYF.

The chain carries TRBV28 and TRBJ1-2, with D hard to call. The CDR3 contains 14 residues. CDR1 and CDR2 (germline): MDHEN, SYDVKM. V lost 9 bases and J 4 bases, leaving 18 bases between the germline ends. The CDR3 bases are TGTGCCAGTTTTGGCCCGGGGAATAGCTATGGCTACACCTTC. This encodes CASFGPGNSYGYTF.

The chain links TRBV27 to TRBJ1-4; 7 nucleotides match TRBD1. Germline CDR1 MNHEY, CDR2 SMNVEV (reference sequence). The CDR3 is 15 amino acids. The V segment lost 4 bases and the J segment 0 bases; nucleotides outside the gene matches: 2. CDR3 DNA: TGTGCCAGCAGTTATGGACAGGCAACTAATGAAAAACTGTTTTTT. This translates into CASSYGQATNEKLFF.

The V gene is TRBV9, the J gene TRBJ1-3; D gene uncertain. Germline V gene sequence: CDR1 SGDLS, CDR2 YYNGEE. The CDR3 length is 15 residues. V lost 3 bases to trimming and J lost 2 bases, with 12 bases between them. CDR3 residues: CASSEAGGAGNTIYF. DNA for the CDR3: TGTGCCAGCAGCGAGGCGGGCGGGGCTGGAAACACCATATATTTT.

This rearrangement joins TRBV19 to TRBJ2-7; 7 positions agree with TRBD1. The CDR3 spans 16 residues. The trim removed 4 bases at V and 0 bases at J, leaving 9 bases unmatched. Germline-derived CDR1 and CDR2 are LNHDA and SQIVND (reference sequence). The CDR3 is CASSTQQGFSSYEQYF. The CDR3 bases are TGTGCCAGTAGTACCCAACAGGGGTTTAGCTCCTACGAGCAGTACTTC.

This clone has a handful of counts. The rearrangement links TRBV27 to TRBJ2-2, with D hard to call. Trimming removed 5 bases from V and 2 bases from J, with 9 bases in between. The CDR3 totals 14 residues. Germline values: CDR1 MNHEY, CDR2 SMNVEV (reference sequence). The DNA of the CDR3 is TGTGCCAGCAGTCTAGGCCCCAACACCGGGGAGCTGTTTTTT. Translated, it gives CASSLGPNTGELFF.

The V and J genes are TRBV6-2 or TRBV6-3 and TRBJ2-3; 8 nucleotides agree with TRBD1. Germline V gene data show CDR1 as MNHEY and CDR2 as SVGEGT. There are 16 residues in the CDR3. J gave up 4 bases and V 5 bases, and 11 bases lay outside the gene matches. The DNA for the CDR3 is TGTGCCAGCAGTCCACAGGGGGGAGTAGGGCCAGATACGCAGTATTTT. Translated: CASSPQGGVGPDTQYF.

The chain recombines TRBV7-6 with TRBJ1-4; 10 bases line up with TRBD1. V was pared by 0 bases and J by 5 bases, with 9 bases of the junction left unmatched. This CDR3 contains 18 residues. Germline values: CDR1 SGHVS, CDR2 FNYEAQ. The chain's CDR3 is CASSLAPLRTGGNEKLFF. CDR3 coding DNA: TGTGCCAGCAGCTTAGCTCCCCTACGGACAGGGGGGAATGAAAAACTGTTTTTT.

In regard to this clone: Other DNA sequences in this specimen translate into the identical CDR3. This chain connects TRBV5-1 to TRBJ1-1; 7 nucleotides match TRBD1. CDR1 is SGHRS and CDR2 is YFSETQ in the germline V gene. Trimming took 2 bases from V and 1 from J; bases not matched to a gene: 5. This CDR3 comprises 15 residues. Written as DNA, the CDR3 is TGCGCCAGCAGCTTTACCGGGACAGCGAACACTGAAGCTTTCTTT. Translating it yields CASSFTGTANTEAFF.

V usage is TRBV24-1 and J usage is TRBJ1-1; D remains ambiguous. The CDR3 contains 13 residues. Trimming cost V 5 bases and J 0 bases, with 6 bases left between them. Germline CDR1 KGHDR, CDR2 SFDVKD. CDR3 loop: CATSASVNTEAFF. The CDR3, as DNA: TGTGCCACCAGTGCTTCGGTGAACACTGAAGCTTTCTTT.

The genes are TRBV5-1 and TRBJ2-2; TRBD2 matches at 8 bases. This CDR3 contains 15 residues. Germline values: CDR1 SGHRS, CDR2 YFSETQ. V lost 7 bases, J lost 5 bases, and 10 bases stayed unmatched. Written as DNA, the CDR3 is TGCGCCAGCCAAACCGGGACTAGGGGGACCGGGGAGCTGTTTTTT. It is translated as CASQTGTRGTGELFF.

This clone was seen a handful of times. The V and J genes are TRBV24-1 and TRBJ1-1; TRBD1 is a possible D gene (5 bases). Germline CDR1 reads KGHDR; CDR2 reads SFDVKD. The CDR3 is made up of 14 amino acids. V dropped 7 bases and J dropped 1 base, with 12 bases sitting between them. CDR3 amino acids: CATRAGVTNTEAFF. In DNA, the CDR3 is TGTGCCACCAGGGCGGGGGTCACGAACACTGAAGCTTTCTTT.

V usage is TRBV27 and J usage is TRBJ2-7; 10 bases fit TRBD2. V was clipped by 3 bases and J by 3 bases; unmatched bases: 5. Germline V gene sequence: CDR1 MNHEY, CDR2 SMNVEV (reference sequence). This CDR3 has 15 residues. CDR3: CASSFLAGEGYEQYF. As DNA, the CDR3 is TGTGCCAGCAGTTTCCTAGCGGGAGAAGGCTACGAGCAGTACTTC.

The genes are TRBV11-3 and TRBJ1-2; D may be TRBD1 (5 bases). The CDR3 length is 14 residues. Trimming removed 5 bases from V and 6 bases from J, with 16 bases in between. Looked up from germline, CDR1 is SGHNT and CDR2 is YENEEA. CDR3 in DNA: TGTGCCAGCAGCAGGAGTCCAGGGAACCATGGCTACACCTTC. It codes for CASSRSPGNHGYTF.

The chain carries TRBV5-5 and TRBJ1-5; no clear D. V shed 4 bases and J shed 5 bases, with 10 bases lying between them. Germline CDR1 and CDR2: SGHKS and YYEKEE (reference sequence). The CDR3 is 13 amino acids. CDR3 sequence (DNA): TGTGCCAGCAGCCCCCTTGGCCATCAGCCCCAGCATTTT. It encodes CASSPLGHQPQHF.

This chain joins TRBV6-2 or TRBV6-3 and TRBJ2-7, with TRBD1 identical over 9 bases. The V gene's germline CDR1 is MNHEY and CDR2 SVGEGT. Germline trimming cut 6 bases from V and 4 bases from J; bases unmatched to any gene: 4. The CDR3 is 13 amino acids. The chain's CDR3 is CASSPDRGYEQYF. The CDR3 bases are TGTGCCAGCAGCCCGGACAGGGGTTACGAGCAGTACTTC.

The genes are TRBV19 and TRBJ1-2; 8 bases fit TRBD1. Germline loops: CDR1 LNHDA, CDR2 SQIVND (reference sequence). V lost 5 bases and J lost 4; bases outside the gene matches: 3. The CDR3 is 13 residues long. CDR3 protein: CASSRDRTYGYTF. The CDR3 DNA reads as TGTGCCAGTAGTCGGGACAGGACCTATGGCTACACCTTC. The full variable domain, in which reference TRBV19 and TRBJ1-2 provide the parts outside the CDR3, is DGGITQSPKYLFRKEGQNVTLSCEQNLNHDAMYWYRQDPGQGLRLIYYSQIVNDFQKGDIAEGYSVSREKKESFPLTVTSAQKNPTAFYLCASSRDRTYGYTFGSGTRLTVV.